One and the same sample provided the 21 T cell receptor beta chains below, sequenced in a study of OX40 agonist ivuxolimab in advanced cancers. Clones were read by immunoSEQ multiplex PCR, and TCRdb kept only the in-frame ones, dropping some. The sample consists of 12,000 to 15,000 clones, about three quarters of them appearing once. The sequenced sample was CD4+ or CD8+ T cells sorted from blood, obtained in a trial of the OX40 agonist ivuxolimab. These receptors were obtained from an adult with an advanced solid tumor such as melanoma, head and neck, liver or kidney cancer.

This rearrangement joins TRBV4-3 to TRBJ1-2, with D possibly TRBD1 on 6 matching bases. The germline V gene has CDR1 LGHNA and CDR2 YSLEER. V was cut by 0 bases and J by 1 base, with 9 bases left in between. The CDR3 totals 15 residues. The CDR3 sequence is CASSQDRGLNYGYTF. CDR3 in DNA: TGCGCCAGCAGCCAAGACAGGGGACTTAACTATGGCTACACCTTC.

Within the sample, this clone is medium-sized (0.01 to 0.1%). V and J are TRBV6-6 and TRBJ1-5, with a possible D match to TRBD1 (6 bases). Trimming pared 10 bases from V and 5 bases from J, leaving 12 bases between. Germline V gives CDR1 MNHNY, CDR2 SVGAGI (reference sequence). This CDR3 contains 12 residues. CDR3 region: CATGAGYQPQHF. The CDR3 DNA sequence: TGTGCCACGGGGGCAGGGTATCAGCCCCAGCATTTT.

The CDR3 region is CASNDRGNTEAFF. DNA for the CDR3: TGTGCCAGTAACGACAGGGGGAACACTGAAGCTTTCTTT. This chain uses TRBV19 with TRBJ1-1; 8 nucleotides match TRBD1. CDR1 LNHDA and CDR2 SQIVND come from the germline V gene (reference sequence). The junction had 2 bases not matched to a gene; V was cut back by 7 bases and J by 1 base. CDR3 size: 13 residues.

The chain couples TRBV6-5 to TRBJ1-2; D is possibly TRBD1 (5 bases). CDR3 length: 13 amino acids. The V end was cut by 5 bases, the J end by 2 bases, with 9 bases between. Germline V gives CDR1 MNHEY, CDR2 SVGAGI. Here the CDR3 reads CASSVDSNYGYTF. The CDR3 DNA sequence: TGTGCCAGCAGTGTAGACAGCAACTATGGCTACACCTTC.

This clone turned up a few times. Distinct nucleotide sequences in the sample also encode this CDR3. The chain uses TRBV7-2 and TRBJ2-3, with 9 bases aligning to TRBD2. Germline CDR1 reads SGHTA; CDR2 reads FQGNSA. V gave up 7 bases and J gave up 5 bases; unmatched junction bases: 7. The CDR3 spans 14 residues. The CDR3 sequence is CASTAGGPKDTQYF. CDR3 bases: TGTGCCAGCACCGCGGGGGGGCCAAAAGATACGCAGTATTTT.

The chain's CDR3 is CAISDPSVGLQETQYF. The CDR3 DNA is TGTGCCATCAGTGACCCCTCCGTGGGCCTCCAAGAGACCCAGTACTTC. This sequence joins TRBV10-3 and TRBJ2-5; D is uncertain. This CDR3 has 16 amino acids. V was clipped by 3 bases and J by 1 base, with 15 bases between them. Germline loops: CDR1 ENHRY, CDR2 SYGVKD.

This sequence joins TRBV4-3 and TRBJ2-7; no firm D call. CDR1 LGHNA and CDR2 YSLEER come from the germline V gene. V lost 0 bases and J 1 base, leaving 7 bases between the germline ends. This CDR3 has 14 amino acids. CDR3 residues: CASSQDRSSYEQYF. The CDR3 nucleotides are TGCGCCAGCAGCCAAGACAGGTCGTCCTACGAGCAGTACTTC.

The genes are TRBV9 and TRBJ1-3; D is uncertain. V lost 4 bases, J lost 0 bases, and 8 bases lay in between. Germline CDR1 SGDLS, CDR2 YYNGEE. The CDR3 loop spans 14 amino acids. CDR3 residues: CASSKESSGNTIYF. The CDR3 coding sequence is TGTGCCAGCAGCAAGGAGAGCTCTGGAAACACCATATATTTT.

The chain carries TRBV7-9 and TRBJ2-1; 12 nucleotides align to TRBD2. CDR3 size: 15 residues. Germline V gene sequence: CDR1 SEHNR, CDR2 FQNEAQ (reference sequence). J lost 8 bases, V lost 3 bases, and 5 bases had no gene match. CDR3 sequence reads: CASSFLAGGKDEQFF. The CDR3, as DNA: TGTGCCAGCAGCTTTCTAGCGGGGGGGAAAGATGAGCAGTTCTTC.

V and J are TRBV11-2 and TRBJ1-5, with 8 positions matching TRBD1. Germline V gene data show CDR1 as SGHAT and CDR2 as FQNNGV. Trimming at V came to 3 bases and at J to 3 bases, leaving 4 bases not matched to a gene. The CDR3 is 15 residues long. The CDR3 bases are TGTGCCAGCAGCTTTCGGACAGGGCCCAATCAGCCCCAGCATTTT. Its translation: CASSFRTGPNQPQHF.

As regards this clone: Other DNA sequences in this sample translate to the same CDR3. Written as DNA, the CDR3 is TGTGCCAGCAGCGCCAGAATAACAGGGAAAGGTCGAACAGATACGCAGTATTTT. Translated: CASSARITGKGRTDTQYF. This chain links TRBV9 with TRBJ2-3; possible D gene TRBD1, 6 bases. The CDR3 runs 18 residues. Trimming cost V 3 bases and J 3 bases, with 23 bases left between them. CDR1 SGDLS and CDR2 YYNGEE come from the germline V gene.

The CDR3 loop reads CASSYAASGVETQYF. In nucleotides, the CDR3 is TGTGCCAGCAGTTACGCGGCTAGCGGGGTTGAGACCCAGTACTTC. This sequence joins TRBV6-5 and TRBJ2-5; the match to TRBD2 covers 9 bases. J gave up 5 bases and V 2 bases, and 6 bases lay outside the gene matches. The germline CDR1 and CDR2 sequences are MNHEY and SVGAGI. CDR3 length: 15 residues.

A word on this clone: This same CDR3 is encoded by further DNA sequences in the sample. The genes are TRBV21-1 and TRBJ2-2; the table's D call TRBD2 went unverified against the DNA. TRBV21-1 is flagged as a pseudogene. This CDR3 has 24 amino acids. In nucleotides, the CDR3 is TGTGCCAGCAGCAAAGGGAGGGGGAAGGGTCGACTAGCGGGGAGGAAACCGATGGCCGGGGAGCTGTTTTTT. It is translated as CASSKGRGKGRLAGRKPMAGELFF.

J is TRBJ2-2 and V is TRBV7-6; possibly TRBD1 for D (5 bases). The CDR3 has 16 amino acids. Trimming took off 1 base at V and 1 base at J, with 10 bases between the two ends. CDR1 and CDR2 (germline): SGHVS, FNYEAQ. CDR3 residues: CASSLGSGMNTGELFF. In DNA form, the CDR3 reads TGTGCCAGCAGCTTAGGGTCAGGGATGAACACCGGGGAGCTGTTTTTT.

CDR3 in amino acids: CASGPGLAGLADTQYF. For the CDR3, the DNA is TGTGCTAGTGGTCCCGGACTAGCGGGACTTGCAGATACGCAGTATTTT. J is TRBJ2-3 and V is TRBV12-5; 12 bases are shared with TRBD2. The length of the CDR3 is 16 residues. V gave up 5 bases and J gave up 4 bases; unmatched junction bases: 7. Looked up from germline, CDR1 is LGHNT and CDR2 is FRNRAP.

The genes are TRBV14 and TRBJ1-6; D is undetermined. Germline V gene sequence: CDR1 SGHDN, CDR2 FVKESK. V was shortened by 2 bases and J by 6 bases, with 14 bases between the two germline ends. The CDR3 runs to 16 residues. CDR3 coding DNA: TGTGCCAGCAGCCAACTCCGGGATAGTTTTAATTCACCCCTCCACTTT. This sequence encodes CASSQLRDSFNSPLHF. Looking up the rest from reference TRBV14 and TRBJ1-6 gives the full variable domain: EAGVTQFPSHSVIEKGQTVTLRCDPISGHDNLYWYRRVMGKEIKFLLHFVKESKQDESGMPNNRFLAERTGGTYSTLKVQPAELEDSGVYFCASSQLRDSFNSPLHFGNGTRLTVT.

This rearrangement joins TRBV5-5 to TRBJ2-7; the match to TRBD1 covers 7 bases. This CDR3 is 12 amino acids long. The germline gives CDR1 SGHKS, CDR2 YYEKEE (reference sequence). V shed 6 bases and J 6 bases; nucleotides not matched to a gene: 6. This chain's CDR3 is CASTDRVSEQYF. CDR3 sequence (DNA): TGTGCCAGCACCGACAGGGTTAGCGAGCAGTACTTC.

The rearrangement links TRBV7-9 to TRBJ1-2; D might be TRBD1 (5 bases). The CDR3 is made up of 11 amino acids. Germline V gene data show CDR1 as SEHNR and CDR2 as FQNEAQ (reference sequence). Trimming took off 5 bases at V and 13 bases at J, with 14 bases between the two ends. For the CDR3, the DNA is TGTGCCAGCAGCCCGGAACAGGCTGTCACCTTC. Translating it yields CASSPEQAVTF.

The CDR3 DNA reads TGTGCCAGTAGCCCCCTGGGGGGCGGAGAGACCCAGTACTTC. It encodes CASSPLGGGETQYF. The chain employs TRBV19 and TRBJ2-5; D could derive from TRBD1 or TRBD2 (6 bases each). Trimming shortened V by 6 bases and J by 4 bases, and 15 bases separated the two germline ends. This CDR3 region has 14 residues. The V gene's germline CDR1 is LNHDA and CDR2 SQIVND (reference sequence).

The CDR3 coding sequence is TGTGCCAGCAGTGCAACAGGGCGCAATTCCTACGAGCAGTACTTC. This translates into CASSATGRNSYEQYF. The chain employs TRBV27 and TRBJ2-7, with D tentatively TRBD1 (6 bases). V was shortened by 5 bases and J by 1 base, with 15 bases between the two germline ends. The CDR3 covers 15 residues. Germline CDR1 and CDR2: MNHEY and SMNVEV (reference sequence).

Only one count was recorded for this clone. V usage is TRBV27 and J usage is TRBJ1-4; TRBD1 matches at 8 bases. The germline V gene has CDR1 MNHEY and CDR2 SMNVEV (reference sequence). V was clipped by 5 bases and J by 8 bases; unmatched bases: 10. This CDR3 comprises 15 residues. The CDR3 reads CASSLRGTGPEKLFF. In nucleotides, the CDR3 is TGTGCCAGCAGTCTCCGCGGGACAGGACCCGAAAAACTGTTTTTT.